This TCR beta chain was captured by sequencing in a study of T cells in Graves' hyperthyroidism and ophthalmopathy. About the research overall: At the time of initial diagnosis and before any treatment, peripheral blood was collected. Points from the study as a whole: Ophthalmopathy was identified by the model a median about seven months ahead of onset.

The CDR3 sequence is 16 residues long. CDR1 is SEHNR, CDR2 FQNEAQ, per germline (reference sequence). V lost 4 bases to trimming and J lost 5 bases, with 19 bases between them. The investigators amplified TCR beta CDR3 regions from RNA transcripts. The HTBI primer set drove a first-round RT-PCR of the TCR CDR3. TCRdb ran MiXCR on the multiplex PCR reads and lists one entry per CDR3 protein. The sample yields around 620,000 distinct CDR3 sequences, 15% to 20% seen once. Worth noting for this clonotype: The antigen is not known.

V and J are TRBV7-9 and TRBJ2-3; D could derive from TRBD1 or TRBD2 (6 bases each). The sequence derives from a woman aged 25-40 years with Graves' hyperthyroidism. Sequencing was done on a sample of blood. The CDR3 loop is CASSSTSGARGDTQYF. As DNA, the CDR3 is TGTGCCAGCAGCTCAACGTCGGGGGCTCGGGGAGATACGCAGTATTTT.